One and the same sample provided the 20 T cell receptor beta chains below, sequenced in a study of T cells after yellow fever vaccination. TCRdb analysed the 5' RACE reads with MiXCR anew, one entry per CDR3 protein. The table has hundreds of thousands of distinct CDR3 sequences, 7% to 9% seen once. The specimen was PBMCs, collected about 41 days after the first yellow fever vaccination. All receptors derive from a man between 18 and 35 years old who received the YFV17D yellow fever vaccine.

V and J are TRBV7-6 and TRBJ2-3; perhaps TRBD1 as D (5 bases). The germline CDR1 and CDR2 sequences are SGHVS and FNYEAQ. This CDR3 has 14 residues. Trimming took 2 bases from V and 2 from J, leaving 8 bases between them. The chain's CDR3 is CASSLTGNTDTQYF. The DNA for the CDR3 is TGTGCCAGCAGCTTAACAGGAAACACAGATACGCAGTATTTT.

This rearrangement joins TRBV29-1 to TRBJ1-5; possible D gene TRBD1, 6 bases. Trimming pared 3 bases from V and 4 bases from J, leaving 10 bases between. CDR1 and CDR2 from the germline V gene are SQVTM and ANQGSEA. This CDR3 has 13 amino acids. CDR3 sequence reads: CSVELQGNQPQHF. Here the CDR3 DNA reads TGCAGCGTTGAGTTACAGGGAAATCAGCCCCAGCATTTT.

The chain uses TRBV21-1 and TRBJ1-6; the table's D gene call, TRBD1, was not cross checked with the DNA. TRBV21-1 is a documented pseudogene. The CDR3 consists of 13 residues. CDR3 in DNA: TGTGCCAGTCCCGTCGGGGGGCATTCACCCCTCCACTTT. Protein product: CASPVGGHSPLHF.

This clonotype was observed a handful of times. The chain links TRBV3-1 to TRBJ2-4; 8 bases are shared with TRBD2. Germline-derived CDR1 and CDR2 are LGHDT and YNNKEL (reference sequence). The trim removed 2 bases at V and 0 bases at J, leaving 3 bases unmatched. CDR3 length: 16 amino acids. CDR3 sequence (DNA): TGTGCCAGCAGCCAATTAGCGGGGATAGCCAAAAACATTCAGTACTTC. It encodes CASSQLAGIAKNIQYF.

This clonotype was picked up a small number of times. The DNA for the CDR3 is TGCAGTGCTAGCACAGGGGTTTACAATGAGCAGTTCTTC. It codes for CSASTGVYNEQFF. The rearrangement uses TRBV20-1 and TRBJ2-1; 7 bases align to TRBD1. The CDR3 consists of 13 residues. V dropped 3 bases and J dropped 4; count of bases not matched to a gene: 3. In germline, CDR1 is DFQATT, CDR2 SNEGSKA (reference sequence).

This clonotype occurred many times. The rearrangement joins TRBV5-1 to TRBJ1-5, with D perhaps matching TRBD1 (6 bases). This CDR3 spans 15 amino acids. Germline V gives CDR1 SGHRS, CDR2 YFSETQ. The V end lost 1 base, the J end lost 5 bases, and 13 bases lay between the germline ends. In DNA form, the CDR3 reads TGCGCCAGCAGCTTGTTCTCAGGGGTCGATCAGCCCCAGCATTTT. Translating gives CASSLFSGVDQPQHF.

Written as DNA, the CDR3 is TGTGCCAGCAGTCCGGTGGACAGGGTGGACGAGCAGTACTTC. As protein: CASSPVDRVDEQYF. The chain is built from TRBV4-2 and TRBJ2-7, with 8 bases lining up with TRBD1. This CDR3 is 14 amino acids long. Germline V gene data show CDR1 as LGHNA and CDR2 as YNFKEQ. The V and J ends lost 6 bases and 5 bases, in that order; junction bases with no gene match: 9.

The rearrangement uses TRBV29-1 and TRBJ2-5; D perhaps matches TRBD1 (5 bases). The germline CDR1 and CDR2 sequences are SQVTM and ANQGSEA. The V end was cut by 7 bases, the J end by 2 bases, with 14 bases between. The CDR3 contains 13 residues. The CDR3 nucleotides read TGCAGCGGAAGAAACAGGAGACAAGAGACCCAGTACTTC. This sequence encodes CSGRNRRQETQYF.

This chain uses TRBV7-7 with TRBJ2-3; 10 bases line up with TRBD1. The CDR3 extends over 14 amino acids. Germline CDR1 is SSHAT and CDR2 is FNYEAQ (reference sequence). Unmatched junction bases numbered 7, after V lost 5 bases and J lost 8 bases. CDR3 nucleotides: TGTGCCAGCAGCCTAGACAGGGGGCATGGTACGCAGTATTTT. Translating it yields CASSLDRGHGTQYF. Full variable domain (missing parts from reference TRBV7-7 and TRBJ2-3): GAGVSQSPRYKVTKRGQDVTLRCDPISSHATLYWYQQALGQGPEFLTYFNYEAQPDKSGLPSDRFSAERPEGSISTLTIQRTEQRDSAMYRCASSLDRGHGTQYFGPGTRLTVL.

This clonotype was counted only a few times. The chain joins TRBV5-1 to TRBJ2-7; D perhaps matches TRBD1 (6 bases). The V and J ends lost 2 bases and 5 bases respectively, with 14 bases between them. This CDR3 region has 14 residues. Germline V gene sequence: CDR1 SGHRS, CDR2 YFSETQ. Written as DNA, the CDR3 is TGCGCCAGCAGCTTTACAGGGAGTTCAGACGAGCAGTACGTC. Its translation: CASSFTGSSDEQYV.

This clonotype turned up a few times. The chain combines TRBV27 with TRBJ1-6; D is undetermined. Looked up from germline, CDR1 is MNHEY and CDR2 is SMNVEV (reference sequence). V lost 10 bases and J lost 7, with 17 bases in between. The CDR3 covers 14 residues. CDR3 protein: CATRTHSGNSPLHF. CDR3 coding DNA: TGTGCCACCCGAACCCACTCGGGGAATTCACCCCTCCACTTT.

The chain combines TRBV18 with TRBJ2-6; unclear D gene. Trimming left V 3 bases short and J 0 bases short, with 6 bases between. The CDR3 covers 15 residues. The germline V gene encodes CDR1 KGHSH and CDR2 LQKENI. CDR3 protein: CASSPAYSGANVLTF. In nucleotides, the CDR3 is TGTGCCAGCTCACCGGCGTACTCTGGGGCCAACGTCCTGACTTTC.

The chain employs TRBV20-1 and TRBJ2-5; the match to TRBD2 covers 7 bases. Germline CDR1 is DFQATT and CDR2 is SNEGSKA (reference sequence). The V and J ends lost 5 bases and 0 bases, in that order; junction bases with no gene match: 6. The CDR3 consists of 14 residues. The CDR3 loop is CSAWASGHQETQYF. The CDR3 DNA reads TGCAGTGCTTGGGCTAGCGGACACCAAGAGACCCAGTACTTC.

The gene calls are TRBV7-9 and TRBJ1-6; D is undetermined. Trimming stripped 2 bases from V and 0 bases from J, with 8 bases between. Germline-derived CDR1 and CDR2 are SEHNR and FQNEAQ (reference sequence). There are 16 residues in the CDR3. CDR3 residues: CASSLQSGSYNSPLHF. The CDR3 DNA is TGTGCCAGCAGCTTACAATCGGGCTCCTATAATTCACCCCTCCACTTT.

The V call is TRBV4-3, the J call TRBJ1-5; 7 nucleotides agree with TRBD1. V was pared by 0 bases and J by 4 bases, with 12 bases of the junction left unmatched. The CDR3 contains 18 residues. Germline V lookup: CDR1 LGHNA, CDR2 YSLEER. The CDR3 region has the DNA TGCGCCAGCAGCCAAGATGAGCCAGACAGGGCGGGGAATCAGCCCCAGCATTTT. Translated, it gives CASSQDEPDRAGNQPQHF.

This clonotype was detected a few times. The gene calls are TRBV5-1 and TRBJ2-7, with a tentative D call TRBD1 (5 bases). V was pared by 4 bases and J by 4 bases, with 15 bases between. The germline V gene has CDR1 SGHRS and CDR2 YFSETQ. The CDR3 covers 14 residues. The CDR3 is CASSALGQGYEQYV. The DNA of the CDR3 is TGCGCCAGCAGCGCGTTGGGGCAGGGATACGAGCAGTACGTC.

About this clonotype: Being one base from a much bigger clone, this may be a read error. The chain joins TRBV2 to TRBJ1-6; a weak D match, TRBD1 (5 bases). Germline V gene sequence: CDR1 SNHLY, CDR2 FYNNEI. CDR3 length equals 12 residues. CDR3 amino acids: CASCEGFSPLHF. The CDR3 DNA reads TGTGCCAGCTGTGAGGGGTTTTCACCCCTCCACTTT.

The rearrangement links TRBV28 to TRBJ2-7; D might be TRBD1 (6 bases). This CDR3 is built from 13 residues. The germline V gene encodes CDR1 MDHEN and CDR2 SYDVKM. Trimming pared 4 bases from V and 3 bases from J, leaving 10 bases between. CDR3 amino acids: CASSSGANYEQYV. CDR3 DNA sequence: TGTGCCAGCAGTTCAGGGGCTAACTACGAGCAGTACGTC.

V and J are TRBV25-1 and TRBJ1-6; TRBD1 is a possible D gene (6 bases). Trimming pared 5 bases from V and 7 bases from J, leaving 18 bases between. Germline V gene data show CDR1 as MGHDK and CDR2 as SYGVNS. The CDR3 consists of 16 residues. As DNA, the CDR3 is TGTGCCAGCAGTCTCCCCGGGGGGCCTCAGAATTCACCCCTCCACTTT. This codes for CASSLPGGPQNSPLHF.

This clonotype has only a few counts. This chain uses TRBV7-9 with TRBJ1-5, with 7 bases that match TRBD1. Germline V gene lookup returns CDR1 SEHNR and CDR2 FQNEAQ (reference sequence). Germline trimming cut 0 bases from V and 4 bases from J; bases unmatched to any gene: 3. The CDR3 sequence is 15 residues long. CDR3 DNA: TGTGCCAGCAGCTTAGCGGGGACAGATAATCAGCCCCAGCATTTT. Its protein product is CASSLAGTDNQPQHF.